Listed here are 15 T cell receptor beta chains from one sample, sequenced in a study of T cells in Graves' hyperthyroidism and ophthalmopathy. Amplified regions were TCR beta CDR3 sequences from RNA transcripts. HTBI primers were employed in a first-round RT-PCR of the TCR CDR3. Via MiXCR, TCRdb re-called the multiplex PCR reads, giving one row per CDR3 protein. In the table there are roughly 710,000 distinct CDR3 sequences, 35% of which are singletons. Sequenced: blood. These receptors came from a woman between 40 and 50 years old with Graves' hyperthyroidism.

V and J are TRBV6-5 and TRBJ1-1; D is undetermined. Deletions cut 5 bases from V and 0 bases from J, with 16 bases between. This CDR3 is 16 amino acids long. The germline CDR1 and CDR2 sequences are MNHEY and SVGAGI. This CDR3 reads CASSHPKLGMNTEAFF. CDR3 in DNA: TGTGCCAGCAGTCACCCTAAACTGGGGATGAACACTGAAGCTTTCTTT.

The chain combines TRBV10-3 with TRBJ2-6; either TRBD1 or TRBD2 may supply D (5 bases each). Germline loops: CDR1 ENHRY, CDR2 SYGVKD. Trimming cost V 4 bases and J 0 bases, with 10 bases left between them. The CDR3 has 16 residues. CDR3 sequence reads: CAISGGDRSGANVLTF. DNA for the CDR3: TGTGCCATCAGTGGAGGGGACCGCTCTGGGGCCAACGTCCTGACTTTC.

This clonotype was picked up a small number of times. The chain carries TRBV19 and TRBJ1-1; 9 nucleotides line up with TRBD1. The V gene's germline CDR1 is LNHDA and CDR2 SQIVND (reference sequence). The CDR3 extends over 15 amino acids. V dropped 4 bases and J dropped 4; count of bases not matched to a gene: 7. In DNA form, the CDR3 reads TGTGCCAGTAGTACCCCCGGACAGGGGAGCACTGAAGCTTTCTTT. Residues: CASSTPGQGSTEAFF.

This clonotype was recorded many times. The chain links TRBV4-3 to TRBJ1-2; 9 bases agree with TRBD1. V was clipped by 0 bases and J by 8 bases; unmatched bases: 16. CDR1 LGHNA and CDR2 YSLEER come from the germline V gene. The CDR3 spans 18 residues. The CDR3 is CASSQDLSGTGLAGGYTF. The CDR3 nucleotides read TGCGCCAGCAGCCAAGATCTGAGCGGGACAGGGTTAGCGGGGGGCTACACCTTC.

The gene calls are TRBV5-1 and TRBJ1-2, with 8 bases aligning to TRBD1. V trimming: 3 bases; J trimming: 2 bases; junction bases outside the gene matches: 3. From germline, CDR1 is SGHRS and CDR2 YFSETQ. The CDR3 has 14 residues. The CDR3 protein is CASSYDRGNYGYTF. DNA of the CDR3: TGCGCCAGCAGCTATGACAGGGGAAACTATGGCTACACCTTC.

J is TRBJ1-2 and V is TRBV10-3; TRBD1 aligns across 8 bases. Germline CDR1 and CDR2: ENHRY and SYGVKD. After removal of 6 bases from V and 3 bases from J, the junction contained 3 bases not matched to a gene. The CDR3 has 13 residues. CDR3 in amino acids: CAIRDRGDYGYTF. The CDR3 DNA reads TGTGCCATCAGAGACAGGGGCGACTATGGCTACACCTTC.

This clonotype was counted once. A much larger clone lies one base from this, so it may be a read error. The CDR3 here is CASNSKGGSEAFF. CDR3 DNA sequence: TGTGCCAGCAACTCCAAGGGAGGAAGTGAAGCTTTCTTT. The J gene is TRBJ1-1, the V gene TRBV6-2 or TRBV6-3; D unclear. The CDR3 has 13 residues. V was cut by 7 bases and J by 7 bases, with 16 bases left in between. The germline CDR1 and CDR2 sequences are MNHEY and SVGEGT.

The chain couples TRBV29-1 to TRBJ2-1, with a tentative D call TRBD2 (6 bases). Germline CDR1 is SQVTM and CDR2 is ANQGSEA. CDR3 length: 11 amino acids. Between the trimmed V and J ends, which lost 4 bases and 9 bases, there was a span of 10 bases. CDR3 sequence: CSVVGGGEQFF. CDR3 DNA sequence: TGCAGCGTTGTCGGGGGAGGTGAGCAGTTCTTC.

Note on this clonotype: The junction does not match germline at one end; this may be a read error. The V and J genes are TRBV12-3 or TRBV12-4 and TRBJ2-2; D may be TRBD2 (5 bases). This CDR3 has 12 amino acids. The chain's CDR3 is CASSFGAGELSF. In DNA, the CDR3 is TGTGCCAGCAGTTTTGGTGCCGGGGAGCTGTCTTTT.

The chain combines TRBV29-1 with TRBJ1-2; D is uncertain. The CDR3 is 12 amino acids. V lost 3 bases to trimming and J lost 3 bases, with 8 bases between them. CDR1 and CDR2 from the germline V gene are SQVTM and ANQGSEA. The CDR3 region is CSVDDLDYGYTF. As DNA, the CDR3 is TGCAGCGTTGACGACCTCGACTATGGCTACACCTTC.

This chain connects TRBV6-5 to TRBJ2-7; D may match TRBD1 or TRBD2 (6 bases each). The V end was cut by 0 bases, the J end by 3 bases, with 9 bases between. Germline V gene sequence: CDR1 MNHEY, CDR2 SVGAGI. CDR3 length: 14 residues. The CDR3 bases are TGTGCCAGCAGTTACTCAGGGGGACTCTACGAGCAGTACTTC. Amino acid sequence: CASSYSGGLYEQYF.

A few counts support this clonotype. The chain carries TRBV4-1 and TRBJ1-5; D unclear. Germline CDR1 and CDR2: MGHRA and YSYEKL. Deletions cut 1 base from V and 7 bases from J, with 11 bases between. This CDR3 has 14 residues. CDR3: CASSQVGGSQPQHF. CDR3 DNA sequence: TGCGCCAGCAGCCAAGTCGGTGGTAGCCAGCCCCAGCATTTT.

This clonotype was seen ten or more times. The genes are TRBV2 and TRBJ1-4, with D possibly being TRBD1 (5 bases). CDR1 SNHLY and CDR2 FYNNEI come from the germline V gene. This CDR3 comprises 16 residues. Trimming left V 4 bases short and J 0 bases short, with 12 bases between. The DNA for the CDR3 is TGTGCCAGCAGTGCGCAGGGCCAAGCAACTAATGAAAAACTGTTTTTT. This gives the protein CASSAQGQATNEKLFF.

The V gene is TRBV2, the J gene TRBJ1-1; D gene uncertain. CDR1 and CDR2 from the germline V gene are SNHLY and FYNNEI. CDR3 size: 15 residues. Trimming stripped 2 bases from V and 6 bases from J, with 16 bases between. In DNA, the CDR3 is TGTGCCAGCAGTGAATCGGGGAGCTACGGAGCTGAAGCTTTCTTT. It encodes CASSESGSYGAEAFF.

This clonotype was found many times. This chain uses TRBV11-2 with TRBJ1-4; D possibly corresponds to TRBD1 (5 bases). Germline V gives CDR1 SGHAT, CDR2 FQNNGV. Trimming stripped 2 bases from V and 7 bases from J, with 11 bases between. The length of the CDR3 is 14 residues. The chain's CDR3 is CASSLQGGGEKLFF. The CDR3 DNA sequence: TGTGCCAGCAGCTTACAGGGTGGTGGTGAAAAACTGTTTTTT.